A selection of T cell receptor beta chains follows, all from one sample in a study of blood T cell repertoires in COVID-19. Sequencing was performed with immunoSEQ multiplex PCR; in TCRdb, only in-frame clones are kept and a portion is missing. Found here are tens of thousands of clones, around 87% of them singletons; the top ten hold around 5%. The specimen was peripheral blood. These receptor sequences come from a woman aged 80 or over with acute or convalescent COVID-19. CDR3s include the opening cysteine and the closing phenylalanine or tryptophan. The order of the fields is clone size, D gene, V gene, J gene, CDR3 DNA, CDR3 protein. The D gene is left open where the match is weak. The size field is filled for only some rows; it gives once, few, many or a size class.

-,TRBD1,TRBV18,TRBJ2-5,TGTGCCAGCTCACCAGGGACAGGAGAGACCCAGTACTTC,CASSPGTGETQYF
-,-,TRBV5-1,TRBJ2-7,TGCGCCAGCAGCTTGGGTTTCGGGAGCATGTACGAGCAGTACTTC,CASSLGFGSMYEQYF
-,-,TRBV5-5,TRBJ2-1,TGTGCCAGCAGCGTAACAGGGAGAGGGGGCAATGAGCAGTTCTTC,CASSVTGRGGNEQFF
-,-,TRBV5-1,TRBJ2-1,TGCGCCAGCAGCGTTAGCGGAAGCTCCTACAATGAGCAGTTCTTC,CASSVSGSSYNEQFF
few,TRBD1,TRBV29-1,TRBJ1-2,TGCAGCGTTGAAAAGGGACAGATCTATGGCTACACCTTC,CSVEKGQIYGYTF
-,-,TRBV7-2,TRBJ1-2,TGTGCCAGCAGCGTAGGACAGTATGGCTACACCTTC,CASSVGQYGYTF
-,TRBD1,TRBV19,TRBJ2-5,TGTGCCAGTACTGGACCCCGGACAGGCCAATACCAAGAGACCCAGTACTTC,CASTGPRTGQYQETQYF
-,-,TRBV18,TRBJ1-1,TGTGCCAGCTCACCCACGGCGCGGGGGAACACTGAAGCTTTCTTT,CASSPTARGNTEAFF
-,-,TRBV13,TRBJ2-2,TGTGCCAGCAAGGGGAGGGGGAGATTGAACGGGGAGCTGTTTTTT,CASKGRGRLNGELFF
-,TRBD2,TRBV6-5,TRBJ2-5,TGTGCCAGCAGGGAGGGACTAGATAGATCGACCCAGTACTTC,CASREGLDRSTQYF
-,-,TRBV19,TRBJ2-7,TGTGCCAGTAGTATGGTGCTAGTTGGGTACGAGCAGTACTTC,CASSMVLVGYEQYF
-,TRBD2,TRBV19,TRBJ2-3,TGTGCCAGTAGTGGGGCCGGGAGGGCCTACGATACGCAGTATTTT,CASSGAGRAYDTQYF
-,-,TRBV2,TRBJ1-6,TGTGCCAGCAGTGAAGTACAGGTTAATTCACCCCTCCACTTT,CASSEVQVNSPLHF
-,-,TRBV9,TRBJ2-5,TGTGCCAGCAGTATGGGCGCGGAGACCCAGTACTTC,CASSMGAETQYF
-,-,TRBV4-2,TRBJ2-5,TGTGCCAGCAGCCTCTCCCCAGGGGAGGGTGAGACCCAGTACTTC,CASSLSPGEGETQYF
-,-,TRBV9,TRBJ2-3,TGTGCCAGCAGCGTAGTTATGGGTGGCGGAGCTAGCACAGATACGCAGTATTTT,CASSVVMGGGASTDTQYF